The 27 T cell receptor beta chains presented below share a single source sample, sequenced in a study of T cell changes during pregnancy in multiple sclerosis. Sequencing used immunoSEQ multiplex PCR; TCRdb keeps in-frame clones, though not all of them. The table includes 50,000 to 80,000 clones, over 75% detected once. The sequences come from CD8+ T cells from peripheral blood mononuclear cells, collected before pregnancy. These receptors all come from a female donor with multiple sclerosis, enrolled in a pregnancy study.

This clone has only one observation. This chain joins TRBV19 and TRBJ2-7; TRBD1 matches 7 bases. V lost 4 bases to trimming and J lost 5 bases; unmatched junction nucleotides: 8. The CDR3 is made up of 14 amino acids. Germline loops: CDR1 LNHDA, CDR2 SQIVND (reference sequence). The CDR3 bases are TGTGCCAGTAGTAAAAGGGGGCCGGGCCACGAGCAGTACTTC. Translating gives CASSKRGPGHEQYF.

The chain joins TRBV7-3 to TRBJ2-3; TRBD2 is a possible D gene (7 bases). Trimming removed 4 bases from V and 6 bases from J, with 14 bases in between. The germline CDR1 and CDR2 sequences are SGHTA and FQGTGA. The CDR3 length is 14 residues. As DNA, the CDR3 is TGTGCCAGCAGCTCGGGGGGCGGGGTGGATACGCAGTATTTT. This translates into CASSSGGGVDTQYF.

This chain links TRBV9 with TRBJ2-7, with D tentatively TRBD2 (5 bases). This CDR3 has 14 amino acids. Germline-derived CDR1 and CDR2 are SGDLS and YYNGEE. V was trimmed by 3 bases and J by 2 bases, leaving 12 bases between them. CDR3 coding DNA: TGTGCCAGCAGCGAGTCGGGGTCACCCTACGAGCAGTACTTC. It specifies CASSESGSPYEQYF. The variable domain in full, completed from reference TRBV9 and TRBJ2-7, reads DSGVTQTPKHLITATGQRVTLRCSPRSGDLSVYWYQQSLDQGLQFLIQYYNGEERAKGNILERFSAQQFPDLHSELNLSSLELGDSALYFCASSESGSPYEQYFGPGTRLTVT.

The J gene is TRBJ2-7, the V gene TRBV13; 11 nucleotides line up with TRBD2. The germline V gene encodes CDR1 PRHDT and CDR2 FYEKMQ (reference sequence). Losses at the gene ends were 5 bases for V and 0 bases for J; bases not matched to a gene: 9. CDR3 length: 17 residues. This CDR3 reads CASSLLGLAGGSYEQYF. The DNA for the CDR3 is TGTGCCAGCAGCCTACTCGGCCTAGCGGGGGGCTCCTACGAGCAGTACTTC.

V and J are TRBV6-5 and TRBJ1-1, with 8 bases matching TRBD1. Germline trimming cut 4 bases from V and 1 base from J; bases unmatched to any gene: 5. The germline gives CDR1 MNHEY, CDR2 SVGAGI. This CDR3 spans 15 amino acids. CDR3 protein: CASSSIGQGNTEAFF. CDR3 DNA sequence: TGTGCCAGCAGTTCAATCGGACAGGGGAACACTGAAGCTTTCTTT.

The CDR3 sequence: CASSQSERAGGRSDTQYF. CDR3 DNA sequence: TGTGCCAGCAGCCAATCGGAACGAGCGGGGGGGCGGTCAGATACGCAGTATTTT. The chain uses TRBV14 and TRBJ2-3; 10 nucleotides line up with TRBD2. V lost 2 bases to trimming and J lost 4 bases; unmatched junction nucleotides: 12. Germline V CDR1 and CDR2: SGHDN, FVKESK. The length of the CDR3 is 18 residues.

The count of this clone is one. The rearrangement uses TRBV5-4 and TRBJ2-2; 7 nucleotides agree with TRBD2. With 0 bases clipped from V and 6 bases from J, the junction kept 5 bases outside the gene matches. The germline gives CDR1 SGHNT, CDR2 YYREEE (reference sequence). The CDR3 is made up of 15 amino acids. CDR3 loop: CASSLVAGDAGELFF. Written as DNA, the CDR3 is TGTGCCAGCAGCTTGGTGGCGGGGGACGCCGGGGAGCTGTTTTTT.

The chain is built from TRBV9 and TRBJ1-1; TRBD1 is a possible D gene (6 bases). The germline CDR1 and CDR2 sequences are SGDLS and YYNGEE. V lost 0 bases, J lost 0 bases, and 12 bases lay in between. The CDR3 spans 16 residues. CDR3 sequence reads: CASSVGGTGLNTEAFF. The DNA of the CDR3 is TGTGCCAGCAGCGTAGGGGGTACAGGGTTGAACACTGAAGCTTTCTTT.

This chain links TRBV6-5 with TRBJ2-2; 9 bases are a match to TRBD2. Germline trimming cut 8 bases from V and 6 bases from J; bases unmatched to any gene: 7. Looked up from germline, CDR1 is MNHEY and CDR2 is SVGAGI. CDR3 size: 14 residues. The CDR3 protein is CASGGGGAPGELFF. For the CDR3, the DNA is TGTGCCAGCGGAGGCGGGGGGGCCCCCGGGGAGCTGTTTTTT.

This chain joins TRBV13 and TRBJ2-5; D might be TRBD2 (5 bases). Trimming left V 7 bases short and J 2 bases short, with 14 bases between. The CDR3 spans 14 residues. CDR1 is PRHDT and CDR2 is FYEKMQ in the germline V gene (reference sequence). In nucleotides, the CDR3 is TGTGCCAGCACCTCCCGGAGAGGGCAAGAGACCCAGTACTTC. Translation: CASTSRRGQETQYF.

The CDR3 loop reads CASNDRGSPNQETQYF. The CDR3 coding sequence is TGTGCCAGTAATGACAGGGGATCCCCCAACCAAGAGACCCAGTACTTC. The chain links TRBV19 to TRBJ2-5, with 8 bases aligning to TRBD1. Unmatched junction bases numbered 10, after V lost 7 bases and J lost 0 bases. The CDR3 spans 16 residues. From germline, CDR1 is LNHDA and CDR2 SQIVND (reference sequence).

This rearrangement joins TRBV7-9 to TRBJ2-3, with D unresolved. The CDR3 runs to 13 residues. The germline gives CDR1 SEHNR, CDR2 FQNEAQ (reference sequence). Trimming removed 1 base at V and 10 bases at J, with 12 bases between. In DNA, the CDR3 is TGTGCCAGCAGCTTAGGTCCGCGTCTTCCGCAGTATTTT. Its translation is CASSLGPRLPQYF.

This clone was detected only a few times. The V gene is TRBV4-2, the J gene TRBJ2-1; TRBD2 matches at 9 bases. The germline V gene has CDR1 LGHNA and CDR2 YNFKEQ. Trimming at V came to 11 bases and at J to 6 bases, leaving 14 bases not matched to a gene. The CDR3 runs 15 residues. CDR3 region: CACSPRTSDSNEQFF. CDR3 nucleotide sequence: TGTGCCTGCTCACCCCGGACTAGCGACTCCAATGAGCAGTTCTTC.

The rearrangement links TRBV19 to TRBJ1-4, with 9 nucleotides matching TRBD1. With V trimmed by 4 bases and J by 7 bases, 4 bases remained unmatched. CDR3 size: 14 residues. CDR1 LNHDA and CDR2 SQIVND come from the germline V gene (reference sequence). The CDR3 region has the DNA TGTGCCAGTAGTACAACAGGGGGCGGTGAAAAACTGTTTTTT. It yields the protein CASSTTGGGEKLFF.

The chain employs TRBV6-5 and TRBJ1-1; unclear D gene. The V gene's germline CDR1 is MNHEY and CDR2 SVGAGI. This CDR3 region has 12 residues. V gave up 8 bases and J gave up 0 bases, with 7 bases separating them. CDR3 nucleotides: TGTGCCAGCGAGTCCTTGAACACTGAAGCTTTCTTT. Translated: CASESLNTEAFF.

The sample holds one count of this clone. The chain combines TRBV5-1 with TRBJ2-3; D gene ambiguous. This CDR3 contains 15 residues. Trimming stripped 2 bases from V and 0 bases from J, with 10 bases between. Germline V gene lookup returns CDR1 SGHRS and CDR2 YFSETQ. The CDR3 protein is CASSLSLTSTDTQYF. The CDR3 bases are TGCGCCAGCAGCTTAAGTCTTACTAGCACAGATACGCAGTATTTT.

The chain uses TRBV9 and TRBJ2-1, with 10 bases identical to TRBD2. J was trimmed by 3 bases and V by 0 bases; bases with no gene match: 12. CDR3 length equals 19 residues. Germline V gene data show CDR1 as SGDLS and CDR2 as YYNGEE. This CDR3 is CASSVGSRERGGIYNEQFF. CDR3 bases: TGTGCCAGCAGCGTAGGGAGTAGGGAGCGGGGGGGAATCTACAATGAGCAGTTCTTC.

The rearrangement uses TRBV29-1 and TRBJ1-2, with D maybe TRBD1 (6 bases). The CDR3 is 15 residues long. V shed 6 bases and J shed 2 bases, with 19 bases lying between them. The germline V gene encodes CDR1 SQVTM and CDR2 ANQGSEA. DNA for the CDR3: TGCAGCGTGCGGTACCGGGACACTCAAAACTATGGCTACACCTTC. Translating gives CSVRYRDTQNYGYTF.

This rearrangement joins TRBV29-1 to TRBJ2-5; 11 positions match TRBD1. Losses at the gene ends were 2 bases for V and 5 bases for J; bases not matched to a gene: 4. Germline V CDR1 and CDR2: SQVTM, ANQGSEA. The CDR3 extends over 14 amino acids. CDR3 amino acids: CSVERTGGRETQYF. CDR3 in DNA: TGCAGCGTTGAAAGGACAGGGGGCAGGGAGACCCAGTACTTC.

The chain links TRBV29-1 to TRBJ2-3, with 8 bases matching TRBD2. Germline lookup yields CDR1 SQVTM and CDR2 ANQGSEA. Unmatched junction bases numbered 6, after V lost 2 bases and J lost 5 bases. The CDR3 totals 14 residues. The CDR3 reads CSVERRGDGDTQYF. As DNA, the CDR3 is TGCAGCGTTGAAAGGCGGGGGGACGGAGATACGCAGTATTTT.

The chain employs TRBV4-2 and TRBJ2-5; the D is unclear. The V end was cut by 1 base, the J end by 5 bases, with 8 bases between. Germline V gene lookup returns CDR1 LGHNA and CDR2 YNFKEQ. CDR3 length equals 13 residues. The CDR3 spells CASSQGLEETQYF. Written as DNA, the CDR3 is TGTGCCAGCAGCCAAGGGCTAGAGGAGACCCAGTACTTC.

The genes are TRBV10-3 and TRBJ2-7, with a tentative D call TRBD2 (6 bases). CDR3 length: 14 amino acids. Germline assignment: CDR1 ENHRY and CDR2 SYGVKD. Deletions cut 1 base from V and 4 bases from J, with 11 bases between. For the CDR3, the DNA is TGTGCCATCAGTGAGTGGGACGGGGGTTACGAGCAGTACTTC. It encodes CAISEWDGGYEQYF.

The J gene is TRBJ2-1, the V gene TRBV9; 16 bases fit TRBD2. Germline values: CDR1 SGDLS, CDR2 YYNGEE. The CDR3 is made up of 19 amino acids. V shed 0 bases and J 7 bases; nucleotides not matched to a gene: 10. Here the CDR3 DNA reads TGTGCCAGCAGCGTAGCTACGGGGACTAGCGGGGGGGCCTGGAATGAGCAGTTCTTC. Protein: CASSVATGTSGGAWNEQFF.

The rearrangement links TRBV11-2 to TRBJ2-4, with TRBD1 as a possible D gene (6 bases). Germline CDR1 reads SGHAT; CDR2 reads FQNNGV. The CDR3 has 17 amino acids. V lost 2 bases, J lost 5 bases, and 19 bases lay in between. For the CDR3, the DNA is TGTGCCAGCAGCTTAACCCCGGGACAAAAGGGGGAAAACATTCAGTACTTC. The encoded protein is CASSLTPGQKGENIQYF.

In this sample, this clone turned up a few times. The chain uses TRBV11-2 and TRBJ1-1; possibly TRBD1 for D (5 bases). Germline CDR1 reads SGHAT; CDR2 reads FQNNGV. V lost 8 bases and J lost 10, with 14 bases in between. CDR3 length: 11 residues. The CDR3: CASQNRGGAFF. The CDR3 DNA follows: TGTGCCAGCCAAAACCGGGGGGGAGCTTTCTTT.

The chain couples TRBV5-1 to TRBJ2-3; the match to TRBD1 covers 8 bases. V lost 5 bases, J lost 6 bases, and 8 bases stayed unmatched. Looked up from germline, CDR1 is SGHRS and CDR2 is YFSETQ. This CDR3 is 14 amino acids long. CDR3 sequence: CASSSGQGADTQYF. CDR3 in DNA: TGCGCCAGCAGTTCAGGACAGGGAGCGGATACGCAGTATTTT.

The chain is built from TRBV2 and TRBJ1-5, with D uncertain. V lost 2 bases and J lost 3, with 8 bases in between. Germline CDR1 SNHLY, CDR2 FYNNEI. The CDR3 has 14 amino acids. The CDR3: CASSERGSNQPQHF. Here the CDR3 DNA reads TGTGCCAGCAGTGAACGGGGTTCCAATCAGCCCCAGCATTTT.